The 20 T cell receptor beta chains listed next were all sequenced from one sample in a study of T cell responses to AZD1222 COVID-19 vaccine. Assay: immunoSEQ multiplex PCR; the TCRdb copy retains only in-frame clones and omits some. The sample yields roughly 120,000 clones, approximately 90% seen once. The sequences come from peripheral blood, collected on day 0 of AZD1222 vaccination. All receptors come from an adult in good health.

In its sample, this clone was seen once. The rearrangement uses TRBV6-9 and TRBJ2-7, with 7 bases that match TRBD1. There are 14 residues in the CDR3. Per the germline V gene, CDR1 is MNHGY and CDR2 is SVAAGI. V gave up 4 bases and J gave up 3 bases; unmatched junction bases: 6. In DNA form, the CDR3 reads TGTGCCAGCAGTTCAATCAACAGGGGCTACGAGCAGTACGTC. It specifies CASSSINRGYEQYV.

V gene TRBV4-3 combines with J gene TRBJ1-3; D unclear. The germline V gene encodes CDR1 LGHNA and CDR2 YSLEER. There are 17 residues in the CDR3. Deletions cut 2 bases from V and 1 base from J, with 15 bases between. The CDR3 DNA is TGCGCCAGCAGCCAACTGCGACCCGGTTATTCTGGAAACACCATATATTTT. It translates to CASSQLRPGYSGNTIYF.

The V gene is TRBV27, the J gene TRBJ2-7, with 9 nucleotides matching TRBD2. V lost 4 bases and J lost 7; bases outside the gene matches: 32. Germline V CDR1 and CDR2: MNHEY, SMNVEV (reference sequence). The CDR3 totals 22 residues. DNA of the CDR3: TGTGCCAGCAGTTCCCGTCCCACTACTACTAGCGGGCCCCGGCGTAGGAAACGAGAGCAGTACGTC. Protein sequence: CASSSRPTTTSGPRRRKREQYV.

This sequence joins TRBV6-5 and TRBJ2-3; D is undetermined. Trimming took off 0 bases at V and 1 base at J, with 11 bases between the two ends. The CDR3 extends over 16 amino acids. Germline V gene lookup returns CDR1 MNHEY and CDR2 SVGAGI. CDR3 region: CASSYSGTWGTDTQYF. The CDR3 DNA follows: TGTGCCAGCAGTTACTCGGGTACTTGGGGCACAGATACGCAGTATTTT.

The chain couples TRBV11-3 to TRBJ2-1; TRBD1 aligns across 7 bases. This CDR3 contains 13 residues. Trimming cost V 3 bases and J 13 bases; bases outside gene matches: 9. The V gene's germline CDR1 is SGHNT and CDR2 YENEEA. The CDR3 region is CASSLWGQFTQFF. CDR3 coding DNA: TGTGCCAGCAGCTTGTGGGGACAGTTCACACAGTTCTTC. Complete variable domain (other parts from reference TRBV11-3 and TRBJ2-1): EAGVVQSPRYKIIEKKQPVAFWCNPISGHNTLYWYLQNLGQGPELLIRYENEEAVDDSQLPKDRFSAERLKGVDSTLKIQPAELGDSAVYLCASSLWGQFTQFFGPGTRLTVL.

This chain links TRBV6-5 with TRBJ1-2, with 12 bases fitting TRBD1. The trim removed 6 bases at V and 8 bases at J, leaving 7 bases unmatched. The germline gives CDR1 MNHEY, CDR2 SVGAGI. The CDR3 spans 14 residues. The CDR3 nucleotides are TGTGCCAGCAGACCGGGACAGGGGGCTGGAGGCTACACCTTC. Translated, it gives CASRPGQGAGGYTF.

The chain carries TRBV5-1 and TRBJ2-3, with D perhaps given as TRBD1 or TRBD2 (5 bases each). V lost 8 bases to trimming and J lost 1 base, with 17 bases between them. Germline V gene sequence: CDR1 SGHRS, CDR2 YFSETQ. The CDR3 loop spans 15 amino acids. The CDR3 nucleotides are TGCGCCAGTCGTACCGGGACGGATGGCACAGATACGCAGTATTTT. Translation gives CASRTGTDGTDTQYF.

Note on this clone: Other DNA variants within this sample encode the same CDR3. This chain links TRBV6-5 with TRBJ2-3, with TRBD2 matching over 10 bases. CDR3 length: 15 amino acids. From germline, CDR1 is MNHEY and CDR2 SVGAGI. V lost 6 bases and J lost 1; bases outside the gene matches: 4. CDR3 sequence reads: CASSLAGGRTDTQYF. The CDR3 DNA follows: TGTGCCAGCAGCTTAGCGGGAGGCCGCACAGATACGCAGTATTTT.

V gene TRBV24-1 combines with J gene TRBJ1-1, with TRBD1 as a possible D gene (5 bases). The CDR3 extends over 12 amino acids. The V and J ends lost 7 bases and 4 bases respectively, with 9 bases between them. Germline values: CDR1 KGHDR, CDR2 SFDVKD. CDR3 protein: CATSRDGTEAFF. For the CDR3, the DNA is TGTGCCACCAGCAGGGATGGCACTGAAGCTTTCTTT.

The V call is TRBV27, the J call TRBJ1-4, with 7 bases aligning to TRBD1. V was clipped by 5 bases and J by 7 bases; unmatched bases: 10. Germline assignment: CDR1 MNHEY and CDR2 SMNVEV (reference sequence). The CDR3 consists of 15 residues. CDR3 protein: CASSPGDSIGEKLFF. DNA for the CDR3: TGTGCCAGCAGTCCGGGGGACAGTATTGGTGAAAAACTGTTTTTT.

This sequence joins TRBV9 and TRBJ2-3, with 10 bases lining up with TRBD2. Germline lookup yields CDR1 SGDLS and CDR2 YYNGEE. Unmatched junction bases numbered 3, after V lost 2 bases and J lost 0 bases. The CDR3 is made up of 16 amino acids. Here the CDR3 reads CASSVASGSSTDTQYF. The CDR3 nucleotides are TGTGCCAGCAGCGTGGCTAGCGGGAGCAGCACAGATACGCAGTATTTT.

The chain combines TRBV6-2 or TRBV6-3 with TRBJ2-1; D gene uncertain. Looked up from germline, CDR1 is MNHEY and CDR2 is SVGEGT. There are 12 residues in the CDR3. Trimming took 6 bases from V and 7 from J, leaving 10 bases between them. The chain's CDR3 is CASSITPNEQFF. The CDR3 DNA sequence: TGTGCCAGCAGCATAACCCCGAATGAGCAGTTCTTC.

This clone was seen once. This chain connects TRBV7-2 to TRBJ2-3, with TRBD2 matching over 9 bases. The CDR3 covers 16 residues. Germline-derived CDR1 and CDR2 are SGHTA and FQGNSA. After removal of 3 bases from V and 2 bases from J, the junction contained 6 bases not matched to a gene. CDR3 protein: CASSFSASGITDTQYF. The CDR3 bases are TGTGCCAGCAGCTTTTCGGCTAGCGGGATCACAGATACGCAGTATTTT.

In DNA form, the CDR3 reads TGTGCCAGCAGTCCTACAGGGGGCGGTGGAAACACCATATATTTT. The encoded protein is CASSPTGGGGNTIYF. The V call is TRBV13, the J call TRBJ1-3; 9 bases are shared with TRBD1. J gave up 3 bases and V 6 bases, and 6 bases lay outside the gene matches. Germline V gene lookup returns CDR1 PRHDT and CDR2 FYEKMQ (reference sequence). The CDR3 length is 15 residues.

The chain combines TRBV5-4 with TRBJ2-7, with 8 bases lining up with TRBD2. Germline CDR1 and CDR2: SGHNT and YYREEE (reference sequence). V shed 4 bases, J shed 5 bases, and the junction held 11 bases outside the gene matches. The CDR3 is 15 amino acids. CDR3 in DNA: TGTGCCAGCAGCCCGGGGGGGGGAAGTCTCCACGAGCAGTACTTC. It encodes CASSPGGGSLHEQYF. Full variable domain (missing parts from reference TRBV5-4 and TRBJ2-7): ETGVTQSPTHLIKTRGQQVTLRCSSQSGHNTVSWYQQALGQGPQFIFQYYREEENGRGNFPPRFSGLQFPNYSSELNVNALELDDSALYLCASSPGGGSLHEQYFGPGTRLTVT.

The CDR3 sequence: CASSLVGGTLAAPLHF. As DNA, the CDR3 is TGTGCCAGCAGCTTAGTCGGGGGGACTCTGGCGGCACCCCTCCACTTT. J is TRBJ1-6 and V is TRBV7-2, with D perhaps matching TRBD1 (5 bases). Trimming took off 1 base at V and 11 bases at J, with 18 bases between the two ends. CDR1 is SGHTA, CDR2 FQGNSA, per germline. The CDR3 runs 16 residues.

V gene TRBV7-9 combines with J gene TRBJ1-5; 8 bases map to TRBD1. V was pared by 1 base and J by 0 bases, with 5 bases of the junction left unmatched. CDR3 length: 17 residues. CDR1 SEHNR and CDR2 FQNEAQ come from the germline V gene (reference sequence). The CDR3 DNA follows: TGTGCCAGCAGCTTAGACAGGGGGGGGATTAGCAATCAGCCCCAGCATTTT. It specifies CASSLDRGGISNQPQHF. The full variable domain, completed using reference TRBV7-9 and TRBJ1-5, is DTGVSQNPRHKITKRGQNVTFRCDPISEHNRLYWYRQTLGQGPEFLTYFQNEAQLEKSRLLSDRFSAERPKGSFSTLEIQRTEQGDSAMYLCASSLDRGGISNQPQHFGDGTRLSIL.

This clone qualifies as medium-sized (0.01 to 0.1%). The V call is TRBV4-3, the J call TRBJ2-3; 9 nucleotides match TRBD2. The trim removed 0 bases at V and 2 bases at J, leaving 9 bases unmatched. This CDR3 is 18 amino acids long. Germline values: CDR1 LGHNA, CDR2 YSLEER. CDR3 protein: CASSQDLSGGLLTDTQYF. CDR3 DNA: TGCGCCAGCAGCCAAGACCTCAGCGGGGGGCTTCTCACAGATACGCAGTATTTT.

The table lists this clone with a count of one. The V call is TRBV3-1 (or the pseudogene TRBV3-2), the J call TRBJ2-2; D is perhaps TRBD1 (5 bases). The CDR3 runs to 15 residues. CDR1 is LGHDT and CDR2 is YNNKEL in the germline V gene (reference sequence). V dropped 4 bases and J dropped 0 bases, with 9 bases sitting between them. The CDR3 DNA reads as TGTGCCAGCAGCCTGGGCAGGGCGAACACCGGGGAGCTGTTTTTT. Translated, it gives CASSLGRANTGELFF.

This chain uses TRBV11-1 with TRBJ2-1; TRBD2 aligns across 15 bases. CDR1 is SGHAT and CDR2 is FQDESV in the germline V gene (reference sequence). The CDR3 is 16 residues long. V was pared by 5 bases and J by 7 bases, with 6 bases of the junction left unmatched. CDR3 region: CASSARTSGGANEQFF. The DNA of the CDR3 is TGTGCCAGCAGCGCGAGGACTAGCGGGGGGGCGAATGAGCAGTTCTTC.